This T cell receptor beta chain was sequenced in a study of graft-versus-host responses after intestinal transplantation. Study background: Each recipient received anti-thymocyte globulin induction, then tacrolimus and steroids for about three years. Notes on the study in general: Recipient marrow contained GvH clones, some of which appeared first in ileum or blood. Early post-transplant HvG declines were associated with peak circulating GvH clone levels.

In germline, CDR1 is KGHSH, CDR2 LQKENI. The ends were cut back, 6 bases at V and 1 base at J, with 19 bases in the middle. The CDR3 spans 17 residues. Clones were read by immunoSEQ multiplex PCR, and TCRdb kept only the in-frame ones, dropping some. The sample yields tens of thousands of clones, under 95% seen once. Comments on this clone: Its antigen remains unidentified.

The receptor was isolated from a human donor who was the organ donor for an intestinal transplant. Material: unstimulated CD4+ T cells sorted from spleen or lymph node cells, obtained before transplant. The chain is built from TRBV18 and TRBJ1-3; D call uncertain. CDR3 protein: CASSQRRTEMSGNTIYF. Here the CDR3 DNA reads TGTGCCAGCTCGCAGAGGAGGACCGAAATGTCTGGAAACACCATATATTTT.